These 27 T cell receptor beta chains were sequenced from one sample in a study of T cell responses to AZD1222 COVID-19 vaccine. Sequencing was performed with immunoSEQ multiplex PCR; in TCRdb, only in-frame clones are kept and a portion is missing. The sample lists approximately 150,000 clones; roughly 92% were seen once. The sample consisted of peripheral blood, taken on day 0 of AZD1222 vaccination. The receptors shown here come from an adult in good health.

This chain uses TRBV11-2 with TRBJ2-7, with 8 bases aligning to TRBD2. Germline V gene lookup returns CDR1 SGHAT and CDR2 FQNNGV. With 5 bases clipped from V and 3 bases from J, the junction kept 12 bases outside the gene matches. The CDR3 spans 16 residues. This CDR3 is CASSLGGAGDVYEQYF. In nucleotides, the CDR3 is TGTGCCAGCAGCCTCGGGGGAGCGGGAGATGTCTACGAGCAGTACTTC.

This clone has a handful of counts. The chain joins TRBV30 to TRBJ2-5; no clear D gene. This CDR3 region has 13 residues. Germline CDR1 and CDR2: GTSNPN and SVGIG (reference sequence). V lost 0 bases and J 5 bases, leaving 10 bases between the germline ends. The CDR3 nucleotides read TGTGCCTGGAGTGTCCGAGCCAGGGAGACCCAGTACTTC. It is translated as CAWSVRARETQYF.

The chain combines TRBV5-1 with TRBJ1-5, with 12 bases aligning to TRBD1. The germline gives CDR1 SGHRS, CDR2 YFSETQ. Trimming cost V 0 bases and J 2 bases; bases outside gene matches: 9. The CDR3 covers 19 residues. CDR3 DNA sequence: TGCGCCAGCAGCTTGGAACCTCCGGGACAGGGGGCCGGCAATCAGCCCCAGCATTTT. This codes for CASSLEPPGQGAGNQPQHF.

The chain joins TRBV3-1 (or the pseudogene TRBV3-2) to TRBJ1-2, with D hard to call. The germline V gene encodes CDR1 LGHDT and CDR2 YNNKEL (reference sequence). The V end was cut by 0 bases, the J end by 0 bases, with 5 bases between. The CDR3 consists of 14 residues. The CDR3 reads CASSQESANYGYTF. For the CDR3, the DNA is TGTGCCAGCAGCCAAGAGTCGGCTAACTATGGCTACACCTTC.

In DNA, the CDR3 is TGTGCCAGTAGGATCCCGGGCCCCAATCAGCCCCAGCATTTT. The encoded protein is CASRIPGPNQPQHF. J is TRBJ1-5 and V is TRBV19; no firm D call. The length of the CDR3 is 14 residues. Between the trimmed V and J ends, which lost 6 bases and 3 bases, there was a span of 12 bases. Germline CDR1 LNHDA, CDR2 SQIVND (reference sequence).

The rearrangement uses TRBV12-3 or TRBV12-4 and TRBJ1-1; D remains unclear. Deletions cut 7 bases from V and 1 base from J, with 7 bases between. The CDR3 spans 12 residues. The CDR3 DNA sequence: TGTGCCAGCACCGCAGGGAACACTGAAGCTTTCTTT. Its protein is CASTAGNTEAFF.

The V gene is TRBV29-1, the J gene TRBJ2-3, with D uncertain. Germline V lookup: CDR1 SQVTM, CDR2 ANQGSEA. CDR3 length: 14 amino acids. V shed 4 bases and J shed 1 base, with 12 bases lying between them. The CDR3 reads CSVGTVLGTDTQYF. CDR3 coding DNA: TGCAGCGTTGGGACGGTCCTAGGCACAGATACGCAGTATTTT.

The J gene is TRBJ2-3, the V gene TRBV20-1; 8 bases match TRBD2. V shed 3 bases, J shed 4 bases, and the junction held 6 bases outside the gene matches. The CDR3 consists of 14 residues. Germline CDR1 and CDR2: DFQATT and SNEGSKA (reference sequence). CDR3 sequence reads: CSASLSGIPDTQYF. CDR3 bases: TGCAGTGCTAGTCTTAGCGGGATCCCAGATACGCAGTATTTT.

V usage is TRBV18 and J usage is TRBJ1-5; no clear D gene. This CDR3 is 14 amino acids long. The V and J ends lost 3 bases and 7 bases respectively, with 13 bases between them. The V gene's germline CDR1 is KGHSH and CDR2 LQKENI. The CDR3 spells CASSPAGSQQPQHF. The CDR3 DNA follows: TGTGCCAGCTCACCTGCCGGGAGTCAACAGCCCCAGCATTTT.

This chain joins TRBV6-5 and TRBJ1-3, with 7 bases identical to TRBD1. The CDR3 totals 15 residues. The V gene's germline CDR1 is MNHEY and CDR2 SVGAGI. Trimming cost V 0 bases and J 2 bases; bases outside gene matches: 1. For the CDR3, the DNA is TGTGCCAGCAGTTACTCGACAGGGCCTGGAAACACCATATATTTT. Translation gives CASSYSTGPGNTIYF.

V and J are TRBV6-1 and TRBJ1-2; no clear D gene. CDR3 length: 13 residues. Trimming removed 3 bases at V and 8 bases at J, with 13 bases between. Germline lookup yields CDR1 MNHNS and CDR2 SASEGT. Here the CDR3 reads CASSDGLRQGYTF. The CDR3 DNA reads as TGTGCCAGCAGTGACGGGCTCAGGCAAGGCTACACCTTC.

This CDR3 is CANLEGEVYNEQFF. Written as DNA, the CDR3 is TGTGCCAATTTAGAGGGAGAGGTCTACAATGAGCAGTTCTTC. This sequence joins TRBV2 and TRBJ2-1; D is perhaps TRBD2 (5 bases). Germline CDR1 is SNHLY and CDR2 is FYNNEI. The CDR3 extends over 14 amino acids. Trimming stripped 10 bases from V and 3 bases from J, with 16 bases between.

V usage is TRBV19 and J usage is TRBJ2-7, with D possibly being TRBD1 (5 bases). Germline V gene lookup returns CDR1 LNHDA and CDR2 SQIVND (reference sequence). The CDR3 totals 13 residues. V lost 3 bases, J lost 2 bases, and 8 bases lay in between. This CDR3 reads CASSMSQAYEQYF. In DNA form, the CDR3 reads TGTGCCAGTAGTATGTCACAGGCCTACGAGCAGTACTTC. The whole variable domain, filled in from reference TRBV19 and TRBJ2-7, reads DGGITQSPKYLFRKEGQNVTLSCEQNLNHDAMYWYRQDPGQGLRLIYYSQIVNDFQKGDIAEGYSVSREKKESFPLTVTSAQKNPTAFYLCASSMSQAYEQYFGPGTRLTVT.

The rearrangement joins TRBV7-9 to TRBJ1-5, with TRBD1 matching 7 bases. The junction had 5 bases not matched to a gene; V was cut back by 1 base and J by 2 bases. Germline CDR1 and CDR2: SEHNR and FQNEAQ (reference sequence). This CDR3 has 16 amino acids. CDR3 DNA sequence: TGTGCCAGCAGCTTAGTGGCAGGGGGTGGCAATCAGCCCCAGCATTTT. It translates to CASSLVAGGGNQPQHF.

V gene TRBV5-1 combines with J gene TRBJ1-1; 8 nucleotides align to TRBD1. Trimming cost V 4 bases and J 1 base; bases outside gene matches: 3. This CDR3 is 14 amino acids long. In germline, CDR1 is SGHRS, CDR2 YFSETQ. The CDR3 region is CASSRTGRNTEAFF. The CDR3 bases are TGCGCCAGCAGCAGGACAGGGAGGAACACTGAAGCTTTCTTT.

The rearrangement links TRBV19 to TRBJ1-5; D call uncertain. Germline values: CDR1 LNHDA, CDR2 SQIVND (reference sequence). This CDR3 contains 13 residues. Trimming cost V 9 bases and J 4 bases, with 13 bases left between them. The CDR3 sequence: CASSSGLNQPQHF. CDR3 bases: TGTGCCAGCTCTAGCGGACTGAATCAGCCCCAGCATTTT.

V is TRBV7-9 and J is TRBJ2-1, with 11 bases fitting TRBD2. From germline, CDR1 is SEHNR and CDR2 FQNEAQ (reference sequence). The CDR3 sequence is 18 residues long. Losses at the gene ends were 5 bases for V and 7 bases for J; bases not matched to a gene: 16. In DNA, the CDR3 is TGTGCCAGCAGCGCCCGACTAGCGGGGCCAATGAGGGGGAATGAGCAGTTCTTC. This gives the protein CASSARLAGPMRGNEQFF.

This clone was seen more than once but under ten times. The V call is TRBV7-9, the J call TRBJ2-7; 7 nucleotides match TRBD1. Trimming removed 1 base from V and 4 bases from J; junction bases left unmatched: 4. In germline, CDR1 is SEHNR, CDR2 FQNEAQ (reference sequence). The CDR3 length is 14 residues. The CDR3 nucleotides are TGTGCCAGCAGCTTAGGACAGGGTGTGTACGAGCAGTACTTC. This gives the protein CASSLGQGVYEQYF.

The genes are TRBV21-1 and TRBJ1-2; the table's D call TRBD1 went unverified against the DNA. TRBV21-1 is termed a pseudogene. CDR3 length equals 15 residues. CDR3 region: CASSQKTGQGNGYTF. CDR3 DNA: TGTGCCAGCAGCCAAAAGACAGGGCAGGGGAACGGCTACACCTTC.

The chain combines TRBV19 with TRBJ2-2; 9 bases are a match to TRBD2. With V trimmed by 4 bases and J by 3 bases, 3 bases remained unmatched. The CDR3 consists of 15 residues. CDR1 and CDR2 (germline): LNHDA, SQIVND (reference sequence). The CDR3 here is CASSKLAGDTGELFF. CDR3 DNA: TGTGCCAGTAGTAAATTAGCGGGGGACACCGGGGAGCTGTTTTTT.

The rearrangement uses TRBV5-4 and TRBJ2-1, with D unresolved. Per the germline V gene, CDR1 is SGHNT and CDR2 is YYREEE (reference sequence). CDR3 length: 15 residues. The germline V and J ends were trimmed by 4 bases and 0 bases, with 11 bases remaining between them. As DNA, the CDR3 is TGTGCCAGCAGCCATCTAGATGTCTCCTACAATGAGCAGTTCTTC. Residues: CASSHLDVSYNEQFF.

V and J are TRBV11-2 and TRBJ1-2; 7 bases are shared with TRBD1. The ends lost 4 bases at V and 5 bases at J; junction bases unmatched: 1. The CDR3 extends over 12 amino acids. Germline V gene lookup returns CDR1 SGHAT and CDR2 FQNNGV. CDR3 protein: CASSSQGYGYTF. The CDR3 DNA follows: TGTGCCAGCAGCTCACAGGGGTATGGCTACACCTTC.

The V and J genes are TRBV12-5 and TRBJ1-4, with TRBD1 identical over 7 bases. The J segment lost 7 bases and the V segment lost 2 bases, leaving 13 bases of the junction unmatched. The CDR3 has 17 residues. The V gene's germline CDR1 is LGHNT and CDR2 FRNRAP. The CDR3 sequence is CASGLIPGRGQGEKLFF. The CDR3 region has the DNA TGTGCTAGTGGTTTGATCCCAGGGAGGGGGCAGGGTGAAAAACTGTTTTTT. Full variable domain (remainder filled in from reference TRBV12-5 and TRBJ1-4): DARVTQTPRHKVTEMGQEVTMRCQPILGHNTVFWYRQTMMQGLELLAYFRNRAPLDDSGMPKDRFSAEMPDATLATLKIQPSEPRDSAVYFCASGLIPGRGQGEKLFFGSGTQLSVL.

V usage is TRBV6-1 and J usage is TRBJ1-2; 8 bases line up with TRBD1. Germline trimming cut 4 bases from V and 8 bases from J; bases unmatched to any gene: 12. The CDR3 is 15 residues long. Germline CDR1 is MNHNS and CDR2 is SASEGT. This chain's CDR3 is CASSVGTGEGRGYTF. Here the CDR3 DNA reads TGTGCCAGCAGTGTAGGGACAGGCGAGGGTCGGGGCTACACCTTC.

This sequence joins TRBV27 and TRBJ1-2, with 8 bases aligning to TRBD1. The CDR3 consists of 14 residues. CDR1 and CDR2 from the germline V gene are MNHEY and SMNVEV (reference sequence). V lost 6 bases, J lost 0 bases, and 3 bases stayed unmatched. CDR3 bases: TGTGCCAGCAGCCCGGACAGGGCTAACTATGGCTACACCTTC. This translates into CASSPDRANYGYTF.

The chain joins TRBV30 to TRBJ2-1; 11 nucleotides agree with TRBD2. The J segment lost 5 bases and the V segment lost 4 bases, leaving 7 bases of the junction unmatched. The CDR3 spans 15 residues. The germline V gene encodes CDR1 GTSNPN and CDR2 SVGIG (reference sequence). The CDR3 DNA reads as TGTGCCTGGAATACCGGGACTAGCGGTAACAATGAGCAGTTCTTC. This gives the protein CAWNTGTSGNNEQFF.

The rearrangement uses TRBV9 and TRBJ2-5, with D hard to call. The CDR3 length is 17 residues. The V end was cut by 3 bases, the J end by 0 bases, with 18 bases between. Germline CDR1 SGDLS, CDR2 YYNGEE. CDR3 protein: CASSADAASFYQETQYF. The CDR3 DNA sequence: TGTGCCAGCAGCGCTGATGCCGCTTCTTTTTACCAAGAGACCCAGTACTTC.